These 4 T cell receptor beta chains came from one sample sequenced in a study of blood T cell repertoires in COVID-19. Produced via immunoSEQ multiplex PCR; TCRdb's table is partial and in-frame only. The sample includes 250,000 to 300,000 clones, around nine tenths of them seen just once. Sequencing was performed on peripheral blood. The receptor source for this set is a woman aged 55-69 years with acute or convalescent COVID-19.

The chain couples TRBV28 to TRBJ1-2; D call uncertain. V gave up 6 bases and J gave up 2 bases, with 19 bases separating them. The CDR3 is made up of 16 amino acids. The germline gives CDR1 MDHEN, CDR2 SYDVKM. The CDR3 sequence is CASSTPPGVWNYGYTF. The CDR3, as DNA: TGTGCCAGCAGCACTCCGCCGGGAGTTTGGAACTATGGCTACACCTTC.

The genes are TRBV5-1 and TRBJ1-6, with D hard to call. The CDR3 contains 13 residues. V lost 4 bases and J lost 8, with 10 bases in between. Germline V gene lookup returns CDR1 SGHRS and CDR2 YFSETQ. The CDR3 loop is CASSAEDDSPLHF. CDR3 nucleotide sequence: TGCGCCAGCAGCGCGGAGGACGATTCACCCCTCCACTTT.

The chain combines TRBV11-3 with TRBJ2-1; the D gene is possibly TRBD2 (5 bases). The CDR3 is 19 residues long. Per the germline V gene, CDR1 is SGHNT and CDR2 is YENEEA. V lost 1 base to trimming and J lost 2 bases, with 21 bases between them. CDR3 region: CASSLGSGWNGKTYNEQFF. The DNA for the CDR3 is TGTGCCAGCAGCTTAGGATCGGGGTGGAACGGCAAGACCTACAATGAGCAGTTCTTC.

J is TRBJ2-7 and V is TRBV6-1; no clear D gene. Germline-derived CDR1 and CDR2 are MNHNS and SASEGT. With 1 base removed from V and 0 bases from J, the gap between germline ends came to 4 bases. The CDR3 is made up of 13 amino acids. For the CDR3, the DNA is TGTGCCAGCAGTGAAGGGAGCTCCTACGAGCAGTACTTC. The encoded protein is CASSEGSSYEQYF.